This T cell receptor (beta chain) was identified in a study of blood T cells in healthy people across ages. Looked up from germline, CDR1 is SGHTA and CDR2 is FQGNSA. This CDR3 has 18 residues. V trimming: 6 bases; J trimming: 1 base; junction bases outside the gene matches: 10. This clonotype appeared a few times. For the second PCR, which ran for about 6 to 12 cycles, a sample-barcoded 5' primer and a J-beta primer mix were used. A single record per CDR3 protein comes from TCRdb applying MiXCR to the 5' RACE reads. This sample carries just under 550,000 distinct CDR3 sequences, approximately 25% of them seen once, and the ten largest clones take roughly 10%. Separately, the same data were catalogued under a study of T cells of mothers and their children.

The rearrangement links TRBV7-2 to TRBJ2-1; 12 nucleotides match TRBD2. The source is a boy between 10 and 17 years old in good health. The specimen was blood. CDR3 residues: CASSSPGLAGRSYNEQFF. The CDR3 region has the DNA TGTGCCAGCAGTTCTCCGGGACTAGCGGGTAGGTCCTACAATGAGCAGTTCTTC.